The 8 T cell receptor beta chains below come from one sample, sequenced in a study of T cells in Graves' hyperthyroidism and ophthalmopathy. What was amplified from RNA transcripts were TCR beta CDR3 regions. The study used the HTBI primer set for a first-round RT-PCR of the TCR CDR3. Each CDR3 protein is one row after TCRdb ran MiXCR on the multiplex PCR reads. Of over 250,000 distinct CDR3 sequences listed, around 25% are singletons. The sequencing sample was made of blood. The receptors were sampled from a man aged 40-49 years with Graves' hyperthyroidism that later progressed to Graves' ophthalmopathy.

In its sample, this clonotype was seen many times. V is TRBV10-3 and J is TRBJ2-2, with TRBD2 as a possible D gene (6 bases). V was pared by 3 bases and J by 0 bases, with 14 bases between. The CDR3 extends over 17 amino acids. Germline V CDR1 and CDR2: ENHRY, SYGVKD. CDR3 nucleotide sequence: TGTGCCATCAGTGATGTACGCGGGAAATCGAACACCGGGGAGCTGTTTTTT. Translating it yields CAISDVRGKSNTGELFF.

This clonotype was recorded many times. The chain recombines TRBV5-1 with TRBJ1-2; the D gene is possibly TRBD1 (5 bases). The germline V and J ends were trimmed by 5 bases and 3 bases, with 8 bases remaining between them. CDR3 length: 12 amino acids. The V gene's germline CDR1 is SGHRS and CDR2 YFSETQ. This chain's CDR3 is CASRETDYGYTF. CDR3 in DNA: TGCGCCAGCAGAGAGACAGACTATGGCTACACCTTC.

This clonotype has a count of ten or more. This chain joins TRBV6-5 and TRBJ1-1; D not certain. CDR3 length equals 13 residues. Germline loops: CDR1 MNHEY, CDR2 SVGAGI. The germline V and J ends were trimmed by 6 bases and 1 base, with 9 bases remaining between them. CDR3 protein: CASSSDWNTEAFF. The CDR3 DNA follows: TGTGCCAGCAGCTCCGACTGGAACACTGAAGCTTTCTTT.

At least ten counts were recorded for this clonotype. The chain employs TRBV14 and TRBJ2-7; tentatively, D is TRBD1 or TRBD2 (5 bases each). V was pared by 2 bases and J by 2 bases, with 10 bases between. The CDR3 extends over 14 amino acids. The V gene's germline CDR1 is SGHDN and CDR2 FVKESK. This CDR3 reads CASSQPGPAYEQYF. The CDR3 bases are TGTGCCAGCAGCCAACCGGGACCAGCCTACGAGCAGTACTTC. Filled out from reference TRBV14 and TRBJ2-7, the complete variable domain reads EAGVTQFPSHSVIEKGQTVTLRCDPISGHDNLYWYRRVMGKEIKFLLHFVKESKQDESGMPNNRFLAERTGGTYSTLKVQPAELEDSGVYFCASSQPGPAYEQYFGPGTRLTVT.

Only a few counts were recorded for this clonotype. V usage is TRBV6-2 or TRBV6-3 and J usage is TRBJ2-2, with 12 positions matching TRBD2. The CDR3 has 18 residues. The J segment lost 6 bases and the V segment lost 2 bases, leaving 10 bases of the junction unmatched. CDR1 and CDR2 from the germline V gene are MNHEY and SVGEGT. The CDR3 region has the DNA TGTGCCAGCAGTTACCCGAACGGACTAGCGGGACAGGCCGGGGAGCTGTTTTTT. It translates to CASSYPNGLAGQAGELFF.

V is TRBV6-1 and J is TRBJ2-7; D perhaps matches TRBD1 (6 bases). Deletions cut 5 bases from V and 2 bases from J, with 22 bases between. Germline V gene data show CDR1 as MNHNS and CDR2 as SASEGT. The CDR3 has 17 residues. This CDR3 is CASSPRGRGEGAYEQYF. In nucleotides, the CDR3 is TGTGCCAGCAGTCCACGGGGCCGGGGTGAGGGGGCCTACGAGCAGTACTTC.

The table lists this clonotype with many counts. The rearrangement links TRBV6-5 to TRBJ2-7; D gene unclear. The CDR3 sequence is 11 residues long. Looked up from germline, CDR1 is MNHEY and CDR2 is SVGAGI. V lost 4 bases, J lost 6 bases, and 7 bases lay in between. The CDR3 spells CASSFWPEQYF. The CDR3 DNA reads as TGTGCCAGCAGTTTTTGGCCCGAGCAGTACTTC.

This clonotype was observed many times. The CDR3 bases are TGCAGTGCTAGAGTCCCCCCGGGGAGGACTGAAGCTTTCTTT. This encodes CSARVPPGRTEAFF. The rearrangement links TRBV20-1 to TRBJ1-1; D is ambiguous. CDR3 length equals 14 residues. Trimming cost V 1 base and J 5 bases, with 14 bases left between them. The germline gives CDR1 DFQATT, CDR2 SNEGSKA (reference sequence).